This is a list of T cell receptor beta chains from one sample in a study of blood T cell repertoires in COVID-19. TCRdb's table, derived via immunoSEQ multiplex PCR, lists solely in-frame clones and lacks some. Of around 450,000 clones listed, about 89% are singletons. The sequenced sample was peripheral blood. The receptors originated from a woman aged 30 to 39 with acute or convalescent COVID-19. CDR3s include the opening cysteine and the closing phenylalanine or tryptophan. Fields, in order: J gene, D gene, clone size, V gene, CDR3 DNA, CDR3 protein. A D gene is named only where the DNA matches it firmly. A clone size is listed for some rows: how often the clone was seen (once, few, many), or a class if it is expanded.

j_call: TRBJ2-2
d_call: TRBD1
clone_size: few
v_call: TRBV6-4
cdr3_nt: TGTGCCAGCAGTGTGGAGCAGGGGGCGACCGGGGAGCTGTTTTTT
cdr3_aa: CASSVEQGATGELFF

j_call: TRBJ1-3
d_call: NA
clone_size: NA
v_call: TRBV9
cdr3_nt: TGTGCCAGCAGCTCCCGGGACTGGGGCTCTGGAAACACCATATATTTT
cdr3_aa: CASSSRDWGSGNTIYF

j_call: TRBJ2-7
d_call: NA
clone_size: NA
v_call: TRBV9
cdr3_nt: TGTGCCAGCAGCGTGGGGCTTCTCGACGAGCAGTACTTC
cdr3_aa: CASSVGLLDEQYF

j_call: TRBJ1-6
d_call: NA
clone_size: NA
v_call: TRBV7-9
cdr3_nt: TGTGCCAGCAGCACCAGTGACTCCTATAATTCACCCCTCCACTTT
cdr3_aa: CASSTSDSYNSPLHF

j_call: TRBJ1-1
d_call: NA
clone_size: NA
v_call: TRBV29-1
cdr3_nt: TGCAGTCCATTACAGGGCGATGAAGCTTTCTTT
cdr3_aa: CSPLQGDEAFF

j_call: TRBJ1-5
d_call: TRBD1
clone_size: once
v_call: TRBV28
cdr3_nt: TGTGCCAGCAGTCGGGACAGGGCTCATCAGCCCCAGCATTTT
cdr3_aa: CASSRDRAHQPQHF

j_call: TRBJ1-2
d_call: NA
clone_size: NA
v_call: TRBV5-1
cdr3_nt: TGCGCCAGCAGCTTGCGCTCAGGGTTCTATGGCTACACCTTC
cdr3_aa: CASSLRSGFYGYTF

j_call: TRBJ2-5
d_call: TRBD2
clone_size: many
v_call: TRBV3-1/TRBV3-2
cdr3_nt: TGTGCCAGCAGTCCGCGGGGGGAGAGTCAAGAGACCCAGTACTTC
cdr3_aa: CASSPRGESQETQYF

j_call: TRBJ1-6
d_call: NA
clone_size: NA
v_call: TRBV12-1
cdr3_nt: TGTGCCAGCAGCTTAACCCCACAGGCTAGCTCCTATAATTCACCCCTCCACTTT
cdr3_aa: CASSLTPQASSYNSPLHF

j_call: TRBJ1-1
d_call: NA
clone_size: NA
v_call: TRBV2
cdr3_nt: TGTGCCAGCAGTGAACGCGGAGTCCTAGAAGCTTTCTTT
cdr3_aa: CASSERGVLEAFF

j_call: TRBJ2-7
d_call: NA
clone_size: NA
v_call: TRBV6-2/TRBV6-3
cdr3_nt: TGTGCCAGCAGTTACTCCGTTTTGTACGAGCAGTACTTC
cdr3_aa: CASSYSVLYEQYF

j_call: TRBJ1-2
d_call: NA
clone_size: NA
v_call: TRBV28
cdr3_nt: TGTGCCCTAAGGGGCGGGAGCGGCGGCTACACCTTC
cdr3_aa: CALRGGSGGYTF

j_call: TRBJ2-1
d_call: TRBD1
clone_size: NA
v_call: TRBV12-3/TRBV12-4
cdr3_nt: TGTGCCAGCACGACAGGGAACCATGAGCAGTTCTTC
cdr3_aa: CASTTGNHEQFF

j_call: TRBJ2-4
d_call: NA
clone_size: once
v_call: TRBV28
cdr3_nt: TGTGCCGTGCAGGGGGCCAAAAACATTCAGTACTTC
cdr3_aa: CAVQGAKNIQYF